This T cell receptor (beta chain) was documented in a study of tumor-infiltrating lymphocytes in localized non-small cell lung cancer. Whole-study results and caveats: IM1 and IM2 tumors showed no difference in T-cell fraction.

Method: immunoSEQ multiplex PCR; TCRdb's copy keeps in-frame clones and lacks some. Counted here are 14,000 to 15,000 clones, roughly 79% occurring once; the ten biggest clones make up under 3%. The V gene's germline CDR1 is LNHDA and CDR2 SQIVND (reference sequence). The length of the CDR3 is 11 residues. The V end lost 4 bases, the J end lost 11 bases, and 11 bases lay between the germline ends. Comments on this clone: Its antigen is currently unknown.

Sequenced input: lung tumor tissue. This TCR came from a human donor with non-small cell lung cancer. The chain is built from TRBV19 and TRBJ1-1; tentatively, D is TRBD1 (5 bases). The DNA for the CDR3 is TGTGCCAGTAGTACTCAGGGAGGGGCTTTCTTT. This encodes CASSTQGGAFF.